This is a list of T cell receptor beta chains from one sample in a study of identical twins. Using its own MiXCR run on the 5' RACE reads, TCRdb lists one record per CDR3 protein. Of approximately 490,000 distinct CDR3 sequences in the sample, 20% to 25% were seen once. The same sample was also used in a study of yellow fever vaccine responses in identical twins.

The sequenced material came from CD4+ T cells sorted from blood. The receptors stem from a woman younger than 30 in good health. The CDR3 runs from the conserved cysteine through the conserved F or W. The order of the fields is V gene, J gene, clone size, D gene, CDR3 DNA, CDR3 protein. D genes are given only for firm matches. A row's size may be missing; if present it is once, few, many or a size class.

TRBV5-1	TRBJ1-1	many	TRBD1	TGCGCCAGCAGCTTGGTGACAGGGGTGAACACTGAAGCTTTCTTT	CASSLVTGVNTEAFF
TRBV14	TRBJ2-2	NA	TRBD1	TGTGCCAGCAGCTATACGGGACAGCCCACCGGGGAGCTGTTTTTT	CASSYTGQPTGELFF
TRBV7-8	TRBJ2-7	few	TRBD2	TGTGCCAGCAGCCAGCGGGGGCGCGACGAGCAGTACTTC	CASSQRGRDEQYF
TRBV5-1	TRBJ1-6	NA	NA	TGCGCCAGCAGCTTCACAGGCAATAGGGGTTCACCCCTCCACTTT	CASSFTGNRGSPLHF
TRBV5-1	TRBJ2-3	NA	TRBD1	TGCGCCAGCAGCCGTGGTGCCGGGACAGGGCTCTTCACAGATACGCAGTATTTT	CASSRGAGTGLFTDTQYF
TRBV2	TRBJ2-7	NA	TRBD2	TGTGCCAGCAACCTAGCGGGAGTGGGCTCCTACGAGCAGTACTTC	CASNLAGVGSYEQYF
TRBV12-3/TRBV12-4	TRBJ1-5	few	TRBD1	TGTGCCAGCAGGGGGACAGGGGGTTCTCAGCCCCAGCATTTT	CASRGTGGSQPQHF
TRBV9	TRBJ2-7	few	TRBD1	TGTGCCAGCAGCTTGACCGGGACAGGGGCTGGAGAGCAGTACTTC	CASSLTGTGAGEQYF
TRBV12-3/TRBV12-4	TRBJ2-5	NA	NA	TGTGCCAGCAGTTCCCGGGTGGGGGGGCAGGGAAGGAAAGAGACCCAGTACTTC	CASSSRVGGQGRKETQYF
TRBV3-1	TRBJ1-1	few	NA	TGTGCCAGCAGCCCCGTGGGCAGGACCATGAACACTGAAGCTTTCTTT	CASSPVGRTMNTEAFF
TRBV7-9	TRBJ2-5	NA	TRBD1	TGTGCCAGCGGGACAGGGGGCCTCGAGACCCAGTACTTC	CASGTGGLETQYF
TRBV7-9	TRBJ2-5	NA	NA	TGTGCCAGCAGCTTATCCTCCGCTGCGGCCCAGTACTTC	CASSLSSAAAQYF
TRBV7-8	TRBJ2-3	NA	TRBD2	TGTGCCAGCAGCTTAGGAACTATTACTAGCGGGACTAGCACAGATACGCAGTATTTT	CASSLGTITSGTSTDTQYF
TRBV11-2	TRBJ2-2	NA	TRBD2	TGTGCCAGCAGCCCAGCGCAGCGGGGAAACACCGGGGAGCTGTTTTTT	CASSPAQRGNTGELFF
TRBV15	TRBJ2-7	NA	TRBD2	TGTGCCACCAGCCTGGGACTAGCGGGAAGCTACGAGCAGTACTTC	CATSLGLAGSYEQYF
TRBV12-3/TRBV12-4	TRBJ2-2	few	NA	TGTGCCAGCAGTCCTCCAGGGTATGGGGACGCCGGGGAGCTGTTTTTT	CASSPPGYGDAGELFF
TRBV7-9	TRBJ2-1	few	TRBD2	TGTGCCAGCAGCTTAGGCAGCGGGGGGGCCGACAATGAGCAGTTCTTC	CASSLGSGGADNEQFF
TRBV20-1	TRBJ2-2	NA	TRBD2	TGCAGTGCTCTCCCCAGGCAGCGGGAGTTCTTAAACACCGGGGAGCTGTTTTTT	CSALPRQREFLNTGELFF
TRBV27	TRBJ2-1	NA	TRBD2	TGTGCCAGCAGTTTGGTGGCGGGAGGGCCGGTTGAGCAGTTCTTC	CASSLVAGGPVEQFF
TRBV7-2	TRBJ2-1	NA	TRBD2	TGTGCCAGCAGCCCTCGGGGACTAGCGACCTACAATGAGCAGTTCTTC	CASSPRGLATYNEQFF
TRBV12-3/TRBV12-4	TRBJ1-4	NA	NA	TGTGCCAGCAGTTCTCAATCAACTAATGAAAAACTGTTTTTT	CASSSQSTNEKLFF
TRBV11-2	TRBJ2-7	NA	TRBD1	TGTGCCAGCAGCCCCCCCCTCGGGACAGGGGGCGCAGGTGACGAGCAGTACTTC	CASSPPLGTGGAGDEQYF
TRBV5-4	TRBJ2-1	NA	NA	TGTGCCAGCAGCTCCAGTAGTGAGCAGTTCTTC	CASSSSSEQFF
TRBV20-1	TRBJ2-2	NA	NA	TGCAGTGCTAGGGGCTCGAGCAGGAGGACCGGGGAGCTGTTTTTT	CSARGSSRRTGELFF
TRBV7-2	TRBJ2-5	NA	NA	TGTGCCAGCAGCTTAATCGGGCGGATGGGGGACCAAGAGACCCAGTACTTC	CASSLIGRMGDQETQYF
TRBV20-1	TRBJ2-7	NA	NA	TGCAGTGCTAGACGTGACCAATACGAGCAGTACTTC	CSARRDQYEQYF
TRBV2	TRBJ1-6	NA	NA	TGTGCCAGCAGGGCTAGGTCTGGCGGCGATTCACCCCTCCACTTT	CASRARSGGDSPLHF
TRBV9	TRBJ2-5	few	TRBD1	TGTGCCAGCAGCGTAGAAAGGGGGCAAGTTGGTGAGACCCAGTACTTC	CASSVERGQVGETQYF
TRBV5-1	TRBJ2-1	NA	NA	TGCGCCAGCAGCCCCGAACTAGATGAGCAGTTCTTC	CASSPELDEQFF
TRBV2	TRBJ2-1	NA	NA	TGTGCCAGCAGGGGGACTCCGAGCTCCTACAATGAGCAGTTCTTC	CASRGTPSSYNEQFF
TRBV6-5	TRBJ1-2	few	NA	TGTGCCAGCAGTTACGGGGCCGACTATGGCTACACCTTC	CASSYGADYGYTF
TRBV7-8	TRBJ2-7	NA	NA	TGTGCCAGCAGGGGGGCATTCCCCTACGAGCAGTACTTC	CASRGAFPYEQYF
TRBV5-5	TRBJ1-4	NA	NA	TGTGCCAGCAGCACAACAGGGAGAGCTAATGAAAAACTGTTTTTT	CASSTTGRANEKLFF
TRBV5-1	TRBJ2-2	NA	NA	TGCGCCAGCAGCTTGAGTCGAAGCGGAACGAACACCGGGGAGCTGTTTTTT	CASSLSRSGTNTGELFF
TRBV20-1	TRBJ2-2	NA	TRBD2	TGCAGTGCTAGACTAGCGGGGTCGGTCACCGGGGAGCTGTTTTTT	CSARLAGSVTGELFF
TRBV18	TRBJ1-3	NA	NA	TGTGCCAGCTCACCACAGATTTGGACAAACACCATATATTTT	CASSPQIWTNTIYF
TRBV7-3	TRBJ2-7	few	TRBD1	TGTGCCAGCAGCTTAACGGGGACAGTATCCGAGCAGTACTTC	CASSLTGTVSEQYF
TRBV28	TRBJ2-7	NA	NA	TGTGCCAGCAGACGAAGTCAGGGAGGCTCCGAGCAGTACTTC	CASRRSQGGSEQYF
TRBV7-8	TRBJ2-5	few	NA	TGTGCCAGCAGCCCACAACGGGTGGGGGCAAAAGAGACCCAGTACTTC	CASSPQRVGAKETQYF
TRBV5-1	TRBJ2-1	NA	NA	TGCGCCAGCAGCTCACGAACTTCCAATGAGCAGTTCTTC	CASSSRTSNEQFF
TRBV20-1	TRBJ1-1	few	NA	TGCAGTGCCGCAGAGGGACCCACTGAAGCTTTCTTT	CSAAEGPTEAFF
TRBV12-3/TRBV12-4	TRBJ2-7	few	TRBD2	TGTGCCAGCAGTTTATTGGGACTAGCGGGATACGAGCAGTACTTC	CASSLLGLAGYEQYF